Below, 25 T cell receptor beta chains from the same sample are listed, as sequenced in a study of T cell repertoires and HLA-DP antigens. Sequencing used immunoSEQ multiplex PCR; TCRdb keeps in-frame clones, though not all of them. The data show fewer than 75,000 clones, around 80% seen once. The antigens for these receptors are not known. Sequenced material: CD4+ T cells from PBMCs. Receptor source: a man aged 55 to 70 in good health and CMV-seronegative.

The chain couples TRBV5-1 to TRBJ2-3; D is unresolved. CDR3 length: 13 amino acids. Germline-derived CDR1 and CDR2 are SGHRS and YFSETQ. V lost 4 bases and J 2 bases, leaving 8 bases between the germline ends. The CDR3 sequence is CASSPGDTDTQYF. For the CDR3, the DNA is TGCGCCAGCAGCCCGGGTGACACAGATACGCAGTATTTT.

This chain joins TRBV18 and TRBJ1-3; no firm D call. Trimming removed 0 bases from V and 0 bases from J, with 6 bases in between. The V gene's germline CDR1 is KGHSH and CDR2 LQKENI. The CDR3 loop spans 15 amino acids. The CDR3 spells CASSPPGLSGNTIYF. The CDR3 nucleotides are TGTGCCAGCTCACCACCCGGCCTCTCTGGAAACACCATATATTTT.

The V and J genes are TRBV4-1 and TRBJ2-7; a possible D gene is TRBD2 (6 bases). V was cut by 5 bases and J by 2 bases, with 13 bases left in between. The CDR3 is made up of 14 amino acids. Germline CDR1 and CDR2: MGHRA and YSYEKL. The CDR3 DNA follows: TGCGCCAGCAGCACGCGGGACGGACCCTACGAGCAGTACTTC. Its translation: CASSTRDGPYEQYF.

The rearrangement links TRBV2 to TRBJ1-2; no clear D gene. The CDR3 is made up of 14 amino acids. Germline lookup yields CDR1 SNHLY and CDR2 FYNNEI. Trimming left V 3 bases short and J 6 bases short, with 14 bases between. Here the CDR3 reads CASSEARTTNGYTF. For the CDR3, the DNA is TGTGCCAGCAGTGAGGCCCGGACTACGAATGGCTACACCTTC.

This chain uses TRBV4-3 with TRBJ1-2; no clear D. Trimming pared 2 bases from V and 4 bases from J, leaving 8 bases between. The CDR3 runs 13 residues. Looked up from germline, CDR1 is LGHNA and CDR2 is YSLEER. Here the CDR3 reads CASSQYVGYGYTF. DNA for the CDR3: TGCGCCAGCAGCCAATACGTAGGCTATGGCTACACCTTC.

The rearrangement links TRBV7-2 to TRBJ1-2; 10 bases map to TRBD1. CDR1 and CDR2 (germline): SGHTA, FQGNSA. The CDR3 has 17 amino acids. The junction had 17 bases not matched to a gene; V was cut back by 5 bases and J by 8 bases. As DNA, the CDR3 is TGTGCCAGCAGCCACGGGGGTTGGAGGGACAGGGGCGGAGGCTACACCTTC. This gives the protein CASSHGGWRDRGGGYTF.

The chain carries TRBV4-2 and TRBJ2-3; the match to TRBD2 covers 7 bases. The ends lost 4 bases at V and 6 bases at J; junction bases unmatched: 13. Germline V gives CDR1 LGHNA, CDR2 YNFKEQ. The CDR3 consists of 16 residues. The CDR3 sequence: CASSPLRTSKSDTQYF. CDR3 coding DNA: TGTGCCAGCAGCCCACTCAGGACTAGTAAATCGGATACGCAGTATTTT.

The chain couples TRBV11-2 to TRBJ2-7; no definite D call. The germline V gene encodes CDR1 SGHAT and CDR2 FQNNGV. Deletions cut 2 bases from V and 2 bases from J, with 7 bases between. The CDR3 length is 13 residues. CDR3 nucleotides: TGTGCCAGCAGCTTACTGGCTACCTACGAGCAGTACTTC. It yields the protein CASSLLATYEQYF.

V usage is TRBV5-1 and J usage is TRBJ1-1; D is undetermined. Germline assignment: CDR1 SGHRS and CDR2 YFSETQ. The CDR3 is 14 amino acids. Trimming took off 4 bases at V and 1 base at J, with 11 bases between the two ends. The DNA of the CDR3 is TGCGCCAGCAGCCCCAGCGCAGCGAACACTGAAGCTTTCTTT. Translated: CASSPSAANTEAFF.

The V call is TRBV28, the J call TRBJ2-5; TRBD2 agrees at 8 bases. V dropped 8 bases and J dropped 1; count of bases not matched to a gene: 9. The CDR3 sequence is 15 residues long. The V gene's germline CDR1 is MDHEN and CDR2 SYDVKM. DNA for the CDR3: TGTGCCAGCTCCTCTTGGCGGGGGGCCCAAGAGACCCAGTACTTC. Amino acids: CASSSWRGAQETQYF.

This clone was counted only a few times. The chain employs TRBV30 and TRBJ1-6, with D possibly matching TRBD1 (6 bases). Trimming took off 5 bases at V and 7 bases at J, with 12 bases between the two ends. This CDR3 has 13 residues. The germline gives CDR1 GTSNPN, CDR2 SVGIG (reference sequence). CDR3: CAWEQGMNSPLHF. CDR3 DNA sequence: TGTGCCTGGGAGCAGGGGATGAATTCACCCCTCCACTTT. The variable domain in full, completed from reference TRBV30 and TRBJ1-6, reads SQTIHQWPATLVQPVGSPLSLECTVEGTSNPNLYWYRQAAGRGLQLLFYSVGIGQISSEVPQNLSASRPQDRQFILSSKKLLLSDSGFYLCAWEQGMNSPLHFGNGTRLTVT.

The J gene is TRBJ2-2, the V gene TRBV15; maybe TRBD1 (6 bases). V lost 5 bases and J lost 5, with 15 bases in between. The CDR3 runs to 15 residues. Per germline, CDR1 LNHNV and CDR2 YYDKDF (reference sequence). The chain's CDR3 is CATSVQGPQTGELFF. The CDR3 DNA is TGTGCCACCAGCGTCCAGGGGCCGCAGACCGGGGAGCTGTTTTTT.

The J gene is TRBJ2-1, the V gene TRBV11-3; D uncertain. The CDR3 consists of 13 residues. Looked up from germline, CDR1 is SGHNT and CDR2 is YENEEA. The CDR3 region is CVLIPGPYNEQFF. CDR3 DNA: TGTGTCCTTATCCCGGGTCCCTACAATGAGCAGTTCTTC.

This clone appeared a single time. CDR3: CASHREVPV. In DNA form, the CDR3 reads TGCGCCAGCCACAGGGAGGTACCGGTC. The chain carries TRBV10-2 and TRBJ2-7, with D possibly being TRBD1 or TRBD2 (6 bases each). CDR1 is WSHSY and CDR2 is SAAADI in the germline V gene. CDR3 length: 9 residues.

The rearrangement uses TRBV7-2 and TRBJ2-3; TRBD2 matches 12 bases. The CDR3 is 16 amino acids. Germline CDR1 SGHTA, CDR2 FQGNSA. V trimming: 1 base; J trimming: 2 bases; junction bases outside the gene matches: 1. CDR3 sequence reads: CASSLGLAGVTDTQYF. In DNA form, the CDR3 reads TGTGCCAGCAGCTTAGGACTAGCGGGGGTCACAGATACGCAGTATTTT.

The CDR3 nucleotides are TGCGCCAGCAGCCAAGATTCCCCCCGTCGCGGGGAAGTCTACAATGAGCAGTTCTTC. Protein product: CASSQDSPRRGEVYNEQFF. The V gene is TRBV4-1, the J gene TRBJ2-1, with D possibly TRBD2 on 6 matching bases. Germline lookup yields CDR1 MGHRA and CDR2 YSYEKL. The CDR3 is 19 amino acids. Between the trimmed V and J ends, which lost 0 bases and 3 bases, there was a span of 21 bases.

This chain connects TRBV18 to TRBJ2-7; 10 bases line up with TRBD2. The trim removed 3 bases at V and 2 bases at J, leaving 4 bases unmatched. The germline V gene encodes CDR1 KGHSH and CDR2 LQKENI. CDR3 length: 15 residues. CDR3 sequence reads: CASSPKSGRAYEQYV. CDR3 sequence (DNA): TGTGCCAGCTCACCGAAAAGCGGGAGGGCCTACGAGCAGTACGTC.

In its sample, this clone was seen once. The chain couples TRBV30 to TRBJ1-6, with D tentatively TRBD1 (5 bases). V lost 8 bases and J 5 bases, leaving 13 bases between the germline ends. The CDR3 sequence is 13 residues long. Germline CDR1 is GTSNPN and CDR2 is SVGIG (reference sequence). The DNA for the CDR3 is TGTGCCGGGGGACTGCGTCATAATTCACCCCTCCACTTT. It is translated as CAGGLRHNSPLHF. Full variable domain (remainder filled in from reference TRBV30 and TRBJ1-6): SQTIHQWPATLVQPVGSPLSLECTVEGTSNPNLYWYRQAAGRGLQLLFYSVGIGQISSEVPQNLSASRPQDRQFILSSKKLLLSDSGFYLCAGGLRHNSPLHFGNGTRLTVT.

A single count supports this clone. The V gene is TRBV28, the J gene TRBJ2-3; tentative D call: TRBD2 (7 bases). This CDR3 spans 13 amino acids. CDR1 is MDHEN, CDR2 SYDVKM, per germline. Trimming took off 5 bases at V and 11 bases at J, with 17 bases between the two ends. CDR3 nucleotide sequence: TGTGCCAGCAGTCACCCGGGGGCGGGAGAGCAGTATTTT. It yields the protein CASSHPGAGEQYF.

V and J are TRBV4-3 and TRBJ2-3, with 11 nucleotides matching TRBD2. J was trimmed by 4 bases and V by 0 bases; bases with no gene match: 6. This CDR3 is built from 17 residues. CDR1 and CDR2 (germline): LGHNA, YSLEER. As DNA, the CDR3 is TGCGCCAGCAGCCAAGATCACCTAGCGGGAGGTTCAGATACGCAGTATTTT. It translates to CASSQDHLAGGSDTQYF.

This chain uses TRBV5-1 with TRBJ1-1; D might be TRBD1 (5 bases). V lost 3 bases and J 7 bases, leaving 16 bases between the germline ends. Per the germline V gene, CDR1 is SGHRS and CDR2 is YFSETQ. This CDR3 is 14 amino acids long. The CDR3 loop is CASSSQGRAVEAFF. CDR3 sequence (DNA): TGCGCCAGCAGCTCCCAGGGTAGGGCGGTTGAAGCTTTCTTT.

This chain links TRBV6-5 with TRBJ2-2; TRBD2 aligns across 9 bases. The junction had 5 bases not matched to a gene; V was cut back by 7 bases and J by 5 bases. Germline lookup yields CDR1 MNHEY and CDR2 SVGAGI. There are 14 residues in the CDR3. The CDR3 loop is CASISAGGTGELFF. The CDR3 DNA reads TGTGCCAGCATTTCCGCGGGGGGGACCGGGGAGCTGTTTTTT.

In regard to this clone: This sample includes further DNA sequences coding for the same CDR3. The J gene is TRBJ2-3, the V gene TRBV5-6, with no clear D. V was trimmed by 0 bases and J by 6 bases, leaving 2 bases between them. This CDR3 has 11 amino acids. Germline V gives CDR1 SGHDT, CDR2 YYEEEE. CDR3 bases: TGTGCCAGCAGCTTGGTCGATACGCAGTATTTT. Its translation is CASSLVDTQYF.

This chain links TRBV7-9 with TRBJ1-4; possible D gene TRBD1, 5 bases. This CDR3 has 15 residues. CDR1 is SEHNR, CDR2 FQNEAQ, per germline (reference sequence). Trimming took 0 bases from V and 5 from J, leaving 10 bases between them. CDR3 in DNA: TGTGCCAGCAGCTTAGCTGGGGGAAACAATGAAAAACTGTTTTTT. It translates to CASSLAGGNNEKLFF.

The chain is built from TRBV7-9 and TRBJ2-4; the D gene could be TRBD1 or TRBD2 (5 bases each). The CDR3 extends over 15 amino acids. Trimming removed 5 bases at V and 0 bases at J, with 11 bases between. CDR1 is SEHNR and CDR2 is FQNEAQ in the germline V gene (reference sequence). The CDR3 region has the DNA TGTGCCAGCAGCCACTCTGGGGGAGCCAAAAACATTCAGTACTTC. Translation: CASSHSGGAKNIQYF.